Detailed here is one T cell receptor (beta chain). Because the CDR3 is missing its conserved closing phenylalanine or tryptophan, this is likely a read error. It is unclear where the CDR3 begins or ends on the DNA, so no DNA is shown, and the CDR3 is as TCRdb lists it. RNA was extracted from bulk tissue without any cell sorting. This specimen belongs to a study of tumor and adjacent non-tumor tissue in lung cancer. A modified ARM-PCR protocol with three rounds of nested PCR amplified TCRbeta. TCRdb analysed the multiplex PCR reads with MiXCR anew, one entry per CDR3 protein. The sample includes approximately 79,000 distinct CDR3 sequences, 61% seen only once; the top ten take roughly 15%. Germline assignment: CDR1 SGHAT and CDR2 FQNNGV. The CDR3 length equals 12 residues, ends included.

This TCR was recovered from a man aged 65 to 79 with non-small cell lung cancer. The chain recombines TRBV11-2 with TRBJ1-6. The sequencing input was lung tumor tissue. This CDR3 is CASSDGNLPHHV.